The 16 T cell receptor beta chains reported below all come from one sample, sequenced in a study of shared clonotypes between healthy human individuals (TCRdb year 2020). The protocol used for the library was the immunoSEQ multiplex PCR assay. TCRdb provides this immuneACCESS table in a form limited to in-frame rearrangements. Some clones are lacking; in checked studies, under half of them reflect an unresolved V gene, and why the rest are absent is not known. In this sample the table shows 2 million to 2.5 million clones, around 90% of which occur a single time. The ten largest make up around 0.4% of the sample. Sequencing was done on a sample of naive CD4+ T cells from PBMCs. This specimen's cell subset or site label, per the study, means: CD45RA+ positively selected. The receptors were gathered from a young man in good health. Some clones in this sample may be carry-over from other donors' samples.

The chain links TRBV5-6 to TRBJ1-1; the D gene is possibly TRBD1 (5 bases). Trimming stripped 0 bases from V and 1 base from J, with 10 bases between. This CDR3 region has 15 residues. CDR1 SGHDT and CDR2 YYEEEE come from the germline V gene. Written as DNA, the CDR3 is TGTGCCAGCAGCTTGGGGGGGGACCCGAACACTGAAGCTTTCTTT. This sequence encodes CASSLGGDPNTEAFF.

Regarding this clone: Other DNA sequences from this sample encode an identical CDR3 as well. The chain employs TRBV18 and TRBJ2-5; the D gene is possibly TRBD2 (5 bases). The V gene's germline CDR1 is KGHSH and CDR2 LQKENI. The CDR3 is 14 amino acids. Trimming pared 3 bases from V and 3 bases from J, leaving 11 bases between. Here the CDR3 reads CASSPRTGKETQYF. CDR3 DNA sequence: TGTGCCAGCTCACCCCGGACGGGGAAAGAGACCCAGTACTTC.

This chain links TRBV10-2 with TRBJ1-5; TRBD1 is a possible D gene (5 bases). This CDR3 has 14 residues. Germline V lookup: CDR1 WSHSY, CDR2 SAAADI. V gave up 5 bases and J gave up 1 base, with 9 bases separating them. The CDR3 DNA reads TGCGCCAGCAGTCTCCGGGACAGCAATCAGCCCCAGCATTTT. It yields the protein CASSLRDSNQPQHF.

The chain carries TRBV7-9 and TRBJ1-2; unclear D gene. This CDR3 spans 14 amino acids. The germline V and J ends were trimmed by 2 bases and 7 bases, with 14 bases remaining between them. The germline V gene has CDR1 SEHNR and CDR2 FQNEAQ (reference sequence). This CDR3 reads CASSLNSAASGYTF. Here the CDR3 DNA reads TGTGCCAGCAGCTTAAATTCGGCGGCCAGTGGCTACACCTTC.

V usage is TRBV29-1 and J usage is TRBJ2-5, with D hard to call. Germline CDR1 and CDR2: SQVTM and ANQGSEA. V lost 0 bases and J 1 base, leaving 6 bases between the germline ends. The CDR3 spans 13 residues. CDR3 protein: CSVEESSQETQYF. DNA for the CDR3: TGCAGCGTTGAAGAGTCCAGCCAAGAGACCCAGTACTTC.

The V call is TRBV5-1, the J call TRBJ1-2; 9 bases are a match to TRBD1. Germline loops: CDR1 SGHRS, CDR2 YFSETQ. The CDR3 spans 14 residues. The J segment lost 3 bases and the V segment lost 9 bases, leaving 9 bases of the junction unmatched. DNA for the CDR3: TGCGCCACTCGGACAGGGGAGGAGTACTATGGCTACACCTTC. Translation: CATRTGEEYYGYTF.

The chain uses TRBV5-1 and TRBJ2-7, with 10 bases lining up with TRBD1. The CDR3 extends over 15 amino acids. From germline, CDR1 is SGHRS and CDR2 YFSETQ. Losses at the gene ends were 3 bases for V and 6 bases for J; bases not matched to a gene: 9. Here the CDR3 DNA reads TGCGCCAGCAGCTCACCCGACAGGGGGCGGATCGAGCAGTACTTC. This translates into CASSSPDRGRIEQYF.

This chain links TRBV7-3 with TRBJ2-1, with 9 bases fitting TRBD2. V lost 5 bases, J lost 7 bases, and 9 bases stayed unmatched. The CDR3 has 15 amino acids. The germline gives CDR1 SGHTA, CDR2 FQGTGA. CDR3 sequence: CASSTELAGGNEQFF. For the CDR3, the DNA is TGTGCCAGCAGCACCGAACTAGCGGGCGGGAATGAGCAGTTCTTC.

This clone was observed once. The chain recombines TRBV28 with TRBJ2-7; D is unresolved. The V end lost 3 bases, the J end lost 4 bases, and 10 bases lay between the germline ends. Germline assignment: CDR1 MDHEN and CDR2 SYDVKM. The CDR3 sequence is 13 residues long. The CDR3 coding sequence is TGTGCCAGCAGTTTCCCCGCCCTTTACGAGCAGTACTTC. Translated, it gives CASSFPALYEQYF. Drawing the rest from reference TRBV28 and TRBJ2-7, the complete variable domain is DVKVTQSSRYLVKRTGEKVFLECVQDMDHENMFWYRQDPGLGLRLIYFSYDVKMKEKGDIPEGYSVSREKKERFSLILESASTNQTSMYLCASSFPALYEQYFGPGTRLTVT.

The chain links TRBV14 to TRBJ1-5; 7 nucleotides align to TRBD1. Germline V CDR1 and CDR2: SGHDN, FVKESK. V gave up 5 bases and J gave up 6 bases; unmatched junction bases: 7. CDR3 length equals 14 residues. DNA of the CDR3: TGTGCCAGCAGCTTAGGGGGCATCGGTCAGCCCCAGCATTTT. Its protein product is CASSLGGIGQPQHF.

The chain is built from TRBV7-9 and TRBJ2-1; 12 bases are a match to TRBD2. Looked up from germline, CDR1 is SEHNR and CDR2 is FQNEAQ (reference sequence). The CDR3 is 16 amino acids. After removal of 2 bases from V and 5 bases from J, the junction contained 4 bases not matched to a gene. For the CDR3, the DNA is TGTGCCAGCAGCTTATCCGGACTAGCGGGAAACAATGAGCAGTTCTTC. Its protein is CASSLSGLAGNNEQFF.

V usage is TRBV7-3 and J usage is TRBJ2-2, with 7 bases matching TRBD2. This CDR3 contains 16 residues. Germline CDR1 reads SGHTA; CDR2 reads FQGTGA. With V trimmed by 0 bases and J by 4 bases, 5 bases remained unmatched. The CDR3 spells CASSLTGGGATGELFF. The CDR3 DNA follows: TGTGCCAGCAGCTTAACCGGGGGAGGGGCCACCGGGGAGCTGTTTTTT.

The chain has TRBV28 and TRBJ1-4, with D possibly TRBD1 on 5 matching bases. The CDR3 is made up of 15 amino acids. Trimming cost V 4 bases and J 8 bases, with 17 bases left between them. Germline V gene lookup returns CDR1 MDHEN and CDR2 SYDVKM. In DNA form, the CDR3 reads TGTGCCAGCAGTTATGGAGGGGCGTTAGGCGAAAAACTGTTTTTT. This codes for CASSYGGALGEKLFF. Complete variable domain (other parts from reference TRBV28 and TRBJ1-4): DVKVTQSSRYLVKRTGEKVFLECVQDMDHENMFWYRQDPGLGLRLIYFSYDVKMKEKGDIPEGYSVSREKKERFSLILESASTNQTSMYLCASSYGGALGEKLFFGSGTQLSVL.

The V and J genes are TRBV7-6 and TRBJ2-5, with 14 bases that match TRBD2. The J segment lost 1 base and the V segment lost 3 bases, leaving 4 bases of the junction unmatched. The CDR3 sequence is 17 residues long. CDR1 and CDR2 (germline): SGHVS, FNYEAQ. This CDR3 is CASSFGLAGGLQETQYF. The CDR3 DNA follows: TGTGCCAGCAGCTTCGGACTAGCGGGAGGACTCCAAGAGACCCAGTACTTC.

This clone was found once. This chain links TRBV28 with TRBJ2-5; possibly TRBD2 for D (5 bases). The germline V gene has CDR1 MDHEN and CDR2 SYDVKM. Trimming stripped 3 bases from V and 5 bases from J, with 16 bases between. The CDR3 sequence is 15 residues long. CDR3 nucleotides: TGTGCCAGCAGTTTCGGCACGGCGGGTAGGGAGACCCAGTACTTC. It yields the protein CASSFGTAGRETQYF.

For the CDR3, the DNA is TGTGCCAGCAGCCAGGGACTAGCGGGGCCTATTCACTACGAGCAGTACTTC. Protein sequence: CASSQGLAGPIHYEQYF. The chain carries TRBV7-8 and TRBJ2-7, with 13 positions matching TRBD2. J was trimmed by 3 bases and V by 5 bases; bases with no gene match: 10. Germline V gene lookup returns CDR1 SGHVS and CDR2 FQNEAQ. This CDR3 has 17 residues.